The 29 T cell receptor beta chains given below trace back to one sample, sequenced in a study of T-cell memory formation after mild COVID-19. TCRdb independently ran MiXCR on the 5' RACE reads; one entry per CDR3 protein. The sample carries 200,000 to 250,000 distinct CDR3 sequences, over 15% recorded once. Sequences were obtained from PBMCs or a T cell subset sorted from them (not recorded which). The receptors here all came from a man younger than 35 who had mild COVID-19 (a few samples of this study predate the infection). Cell type and time point are not known.

The gene calls are TRBV9 and TRBJ1-1, with no clear D. Germline CDR1 and CDR2: SGDLS and YYNGEE. The V end lost 0 bases, the J end lost 1 base, and 7 bases lay between the germline ends. The CDR3 extends over 14 amino acids. CDR3 sequence: CASSVGPGNTEAFF. CDR3 DNA sequence: TGTGCCAGCAGCGTAGGCCCGGGGAACACTGAAGCTTTCTTT.

This clonotype has only a few counts. This chain uses TRBV24-1 with TRBJ2-2; the D is unclear. Germline CDR1 KGHDR, CDR2 SFDVKD. The V gene lost 4 bases and the J gene lost 4 bases, with 6 bases spanning the gap. The CDR3 is 13 residues long. CDR3 bases: TGTGCCACCAGTGAACCGGTCACCGGGGAGCTGTTTTTT. Its protein is CATSEPVTGELFF.

The gene calls are TRBV6-5 and TRBJ2-5; no clear D. This CDR3 has 14 amino acids. Germline values: CDR1 MNHEY, CDR2 SVGAGI. Between the trimmed V and J ends, which lost 0 bases and 5 bases, there was a span of 10 bases. The CDR3 protein is CASSYSVWGETQYF. As DNA, the CDR3 is TGTGCCAGCAGTTACTCGGTGTGGGGTGAGACCCAGTACTTC.

The gene calls are TRBV24-1 and TRBJ2-5, with 7 bases identical to TRBD1. Unmatched junction bases numbered 7, after V lost 3 bases and J lost 4 bases. The CDR3 covers 15 residues. Per the germline V gene, CDR1 is KGHDR and CDR2 is SFDVKD. The CDR3 sequence is CATSDHTGAGETQYF. CDR3 in DNA: TGTGCCACCAGTGATCATACAGGGGCGGGAGAGACCCAGTACTTC.

A note on this clonotype: One junction end disagrees with the germline gene, perhaps due to a read error. The genes are TRBV7-7 and TRBJ2-5; D may be TRBD1 or TRBD2 (6 bases each). The CDR3 totals 14 residues. Germline loops: CDR1 SSHAT, CDR2 FNYEAQ (reference sequence). The CDR3 sequence is CASSPVGGGETQYF. CDR3 nucleotide sequence: TGTGCTAGCAGCCCGGTCGGGGGCGGGGAGACCCAGTACTTC.

The chain carries TRBV5-1 and TRBJ2-5, with 7 bases fitting TRBD1. Losses at the gene ends were 0 bases for V and 0 bases for J; bases not matched to a gene: 8. Germline V lookup: CDR1 SGHRS, CDR2 YFSETQ. The CDR3 sequence is 17 residues long. CDR3 residues: CASSLATGRGYQETQYF. The CDR3 DNA reads as TGCGCCAGCAGCTTGGCGACAGGCAGGGGGTACCAAGAGACCCAGTACTTC.

CDR3 protein: CASSPEEYTPYNEQFF. The CDR3 region has the DNA TGTGCCAGCAGCCCCGAGGAATACACCCCCTACAATGAGCAGTTCTTC. This rearrangement joins TRBV11-3 to TRBJ2-1; D gene ambiguous. The V end lost 5 bases, the J end lost 2 bases, and 16 bases lay between the germline ends. The CDR3 covers 16 residues. The V gene's germline CDR1 is SGHNT and CDR2 YENEEA. Variable domain in full (rest from reference TRBV11-3 and TRBJ2-1): EAGVVQSPRYKIIEKKQPVAFWCNPISGHNTLYWYLQNLGQGPELLIRYENEEAVDDSQLPKDRFSAERLKGVDSTLKIQPAELGDSAVYLCASSPEEYTPYNEQFFGPGTRLTVL.

This clonotype was recorded a few times. The rearrangement links TRBV10-1 to TRBJ2-3; 9 positions match TRBD2. The CDR3 contains 14 residues. V lost 6 bases, J lost 4 bases, and 5 bases stayed unmatched. Germline V CDR1 and CDR2: WNHNN, SYGVQD (reference sequence). The CDR3 DNA reads as TGCGCCAGCAGGTCTAGCGGGGCCGCAGATACGCAGTATTTT. The encoded protein is CASRSSGAADTQYF.

In its sample, this clonotype was seen a few times. This chain links TRBV20-1 with TRBJ1-5, with D maybe TRBD1 (5 bases). The V and J ends lost 6 bases and 6 bases respectively, with 12 bases between them. CDR3 size: 12 residues. Germline V gene data show CDR1 as DFQATT and CDR2 as SNEGSKA (reference sequence). CDR3 nucleotides: TGCAGTGCCCCCGGGCAGGGTCAGCCCCAGCATTTT. Its protein is CSAPGQGQPQHF.

In this sample, this clonotype turned up a few times. The rearrangement uses TRBV5-1 and TRBJ1-2, with TRBD1 matching 7 bases. V shed 7 bases, J shed 4 bases, and the junction held 10 bases outside the gene matches. CDR1 and CDR2 from the germline V gene are SGHRS and YFSETQ. This CDR3 has 14 residues. CDR3 nucleotides: TGCGCCAGCGGACCGTACAGGGGACTCTATGGCTACACCTTC. It yields the protein CASGPYRGLYGYTF.

This clonotype was seen only a few times. The genes are TRBV29-1 and TRBJ1-2; D is possibly TRBD1 (5 bases). Germline CDR1 reads SQVTM; CDR2 reads ANQGSEA. CDR3 length: 15 residues. Trimming took 1 base from V and 7 from J, leaving 19 bases between them. Here the CDR3 reads CSVEVRLWGSAGYTF. CDR3 nucleotide sequence: TGCAGCGTTGAAGTGCGTCTTTGGGGGAGTGCTGGCTACACCTTC.

V gene TRBV6-2 or TRBV6-3 combines with J gene TRBJ1-1; 9 positions agree with TRBD1. J was trimmed by 5 bases and V by 5 bases; bases with no gene match: 9. This CDR3 region has 15 residues. CDR1 and CDR2 (germline): MNHEY, SVGEGT. CDR3 region: CASSKDRGRRTEAFF. The CDR3 region has the DNA TGTGCCAGCAGTAAGGACAGGGGTAGGCGGACTGAAGCTTTCTTT.

This CDR3 reads CASSQGLAGVEQYF. CDR3 nucleotide sequence: TGCGCCAGCAGCCAAGGACTAGCGGGGGTCGAGCAGTACTTC. The V and J genes are TRBV4-3 and TRBJ2-7; TRBD2 agrees at 12 bases. The CDR3 covers 14 residues. Germline V CDR1 and CDR2: LGHNA, YSLEER. The V and J ends lost 1 base and 6 bases, in that order; junction bases with no gene match: 1.

This clonotype showed up just a few times. This chain joins TRBV6-6 and TRBJ1-5, with 8 nucleotides matching TRBD1. Germline loops: CDR1 MNHNY, CDR2 SVGAGI (reference sequence). The junction had 8 bases not matched to a gene; V was cut back by 6 bases and J by 1 base. The CDR3 runs 16 residues. Here the CDR3 DNA reads TGTGCCAGCAGCCAAAGACAGGGGATGAGCAATCAGCCCCAGCATTTT. Protein: CASSQRQGMSNQPQHF.

This clonotype turned up a few times. The chain is built from TRBV5-1 and TRBJ1-1; D not certain. The CDR3 extends over 14 amino acids. The V gene's germline CDR1 is SGHRS and CDR2 YFSETQ. V was cut by 4 bases and J by 2 bases, with 12 bases left in between. The CDR3 loop reads CASSLIDGNTEAFF. In nucleotides, the CDR3 is TGCGCCAGCAGCCTAATCGACGGAAACACTGAAGCTTTCTTT. The complete variable domain, with remaining parts taken from reference TRBV5-1 and TRBJ1-1, reads KAGVTQTPRYLIKTRGQQVTLSCSPISGHRSVSWYQQTPGQGLQFLFEYFSETQRNKGNFPGRFSGRQFSNSRSEMNVSTLELGDSALYLCASSLIDGNTEAFFGQGTRLTVV.

This clonotype was seen a few times. DNA for the CDR3: TGTGCCAGCAGATCAGCGGGGAACACCGGGGAGCTGTTTTTT. Residues: CASRSAGNTGELFF. The V gene is TRBV25-1, the J gene TRBJ2-2, with D possibly matching TRBD2 (6 bases). This CDR3 spans 14 amino acids. The ends were cut back, 6 bases at V and 1 base at J, with 9 bases in the middle. Germline lookup yields CDR1 MGHDK and CDR2 SYGVNS. Together with reference TRBV25-1 and TRBJ2-2, the CDR3 gives the full variable domain: EADIYQTPRYLVIGTGKKITLECSQTMGHDKMYWYQQDPGMELHLIHYSYGVNSTEKGDLSSESTVSRIRTEHFPLTLESARPSHTSQYLCASRSAGNTGELFFGEGSRLTVL.

This clonotype has at least ten counts. The chain carries TRBV7-8 and TRBJ2-1, with TRBD1 matching 11 bases. This CDR3 region has 13 residues. The V segment lost 3 bases and the J segment 10 bases; nucleotides outside the gene matches: 2. Germline V gene lookup returns CDR1 SGHVS and CDR2 FQNEAQ. The CDR3 DNA reads TGTGCCAGCAGCTTGGACAGGGGGCGCGAGCAGTTCTTC. It is translated as CASSLDRGREQFF.

This clonotype was detected only a few times. The chain carries TRBV20-1 and TRBJ1-2; no definite D call. The CDR3 has 12 amino acids. Trimming took off 0 bases at V and 8 bases at J, with 10 bases between the two ends. Germline V lookup: CDR1 DFQATT, CDR2 SNEGSKA (reference sequence). The CDR3 is CSARDMLVGYTF. The CDR3, as DNA: TGCAGTGCTAGAGATATGCTGGTAGGCTACACCTTC.

The V call is TRBV5-1, the J call TRBJ2-7; TRBD2 aligns across 8 bases. Germline V lookup: CDR1 SGHRS, CDR2 YFSETQ. V shed 1 base, J shed 3 bases, and the junction held 6 bases outside the gene matches. The CDR3 totals 15 residues. The CDR3 nucleotides are TGCGCCAGCAGCTTGCGGGAGGCGGGGGGCTACGAGCAGTACTTC. Translation gives CASSLREAGGYEQYF.

This clonotype showed up just a few times. This chain links TRBV23-1 with TRBJ1-2; D is uncertain. TRBV23-1 is marked as an open reading frame, function uncertain. The length of the CDR3 is 11 residues. Trimming took 11 bases from V and 7 from J, leaving 14 bases between them. Written as DNA, the CDR3 is TGCGCCGGCCTACCACGGGTTGGCTACACCTTC. Its translation is CAGLPRVGYTF.

There are a few counts of this clonotype. This rearrangement joins TRBV7-8 to TRBJ2-3, with D possibly TRBD2 on 5 matching bases. The CDR3 runs 17 residues. From germline, CDR1 is SGHVS and CDR2 FQNEAQ. The V and J ends lost 0 bases and 0 bases respectively, with 13 bases between them. The CDR3 sequence: CASSLAPWTGSTDTQYF. For the CDR3, the DNA is TGTGCCAGCAGCTTAGCGCCCTGGACGGGGAGCACAGATACGCAGTATTTT. The entire variable domain, with the rest obtained from reference TRBV7-8 and TRBJ2-3, is as follows: GAGVSQSPRYKVAKRGQDVALRCDPISGHVSLFWYQQALGQGPEFLTYFQNEAQLDKSGLPSDRFFAERPEGSVSTLKIQRTQQEDSAVYLCASSLAPWTGSTDTQYFGPGTRLTVL.

This clonotype was counted a few times. The chain is built from TRBV19 and TRBJ2-3; D is unclear. Germline V gives CDR1 LNHDA, CDR2 SQIVND (reference sequence). The V gene lost 9 bases and the J gene lost 1 base, with 17 bases spanning the gap. The CDR3 runs 15 residues. As DNA, the CDR3 is TGTGCCAGCTCCGGCTTGGACGGACGCACAGATACGCAGTATTTT. Translated: CASSGLDGRTDTQYF.

The table lists this clonotype with a few counts. The chain has TRBV19 and TRBJ2-1, with 8 bases identical to TRBD1. CDR1 and CDR2 from the germline V gene are LNHDA and SQIVND (reference sequence). The CDR3 is 14 amino acids. Trimming took 7 bases from V and 4 from J; bases not matched to a gene: 6. CDR3 in DNA: TGTGCCAGTATAGGGACAGGCCTATACAATGAGCAGTTCTTC. Its protein is CASIGTGLYNEQFF.

This chain links TRBV11-2 with TRBJ2-2; 10 positions agree with TRBD2. The CDR3 has 16 amino acids. Germline CDR1 reads SGHAT; CDR2 reads FQNNGV. The ends lost 2 bases at V and 4 bases at J; junction bases unmatched: 4. The CDR3 coding sequence is TGTGCCAGCAGCTTACTAGCGGGGGCGTTCACCGGGGAGCTGTTTTTT. It is translated as CASSLLAGAFTGELFF.

This chain uses TRBV7-9 with TRBJ1-1, with 11 nucleotides matching TRBD1. Trimming took 0 bases from V and 3 from J; bases not matched to a gene: 6. This CDR3 is 17 amino acids long. CDR1 SEHNR and CDR2 FQNEAQ come from the germline V gene (reference sequence). CDR3 nucleotide sequence: TGTGCCAGCAGCTTAGCCCTAAGGACAGGGGGCTACACTGAAGCTTTCTTT. Encoded protein: CASSLALRTGGYTEAFF.

This clonotype was seen a handful of times. The genes are TRBV12-3 or TRBV12-4 and TRBJ1-5; the D is unclear. This CDR3 region has 13 residues. V lost 4 bases to trimming and J lost 7 bases, with 11 bases between them. The CDR3 loop reads CASSSGYDQPQHF. CDR3 in DNA: TGTGCCAGCAGTTCGGGGTATGACCAGCCCCAGCATTTT.

This chain links TRBV5-6 with TRBJ2-3, with D perhaps matching TRBD2 (6 bases). The V and J ends lost 1 base and 3 bases respectively, with 12 bases between them. The CDR3 totals 15 residues. Germline loops: CDR1 SGHDT, CDR2 YYEEEE. CDR3 DNA: TGTGCCAGCAGCTTGATACAGGCGGGGACAGATACGCAGTATTTT. It yields the protein CASSLIQAGTDTQYF.

At least ten counts were recorded for this clonotype. This sequence joins TRBV7-2 and TRBJ2-2; perhaps D is TRBD1 or TRBD2 (6 bases each). The CDR3 runs 13 residues. In germline, CDR1 is SGHTA, CDR2 FQGNSA. Trimming took off 5 bases at V and 7 bases at J, with 11 bases between the two ends. The CDR3 reads CASSGGPSGELFF. CDR3 bases: TGTGCCAGCAGCGGGGGGCCAAGCGGGGAGCTGTTTTTT.

The V and J genes are TRBV4-3 and TRBJ1-3; 9 bases map to TRBD1. V was clipped by 0 bases and J by 3 bases; unmatched bases: 6. Germline loops: CDR1 LGHNA, CDR2 YSLEER. CDR3 length equals 17 residues. The CDR3 sequence: CASSQDGDRAFGNTIYF. CDR3 coding DNA: TGCGCCAGCAGCCAAGATGGGGACAGGGCGTTTGGAAACACCATATATTTT.